Here is one T cell receptor beta chain with its context. This record comes from a study of blood T cell repertoires in COVID-19. Study background: Acute and convalescent COVID-19 samples came from the United States, Italy and Spain. Sources were T cells, B-cell-depleted T cells, or PBMCs; the material itself was cDNA or gDNA.

CDR1 and CDR2 (germline): GTSNPN, SVGIG (reference sequence). CDR3 size: 14 residues. V lost 3 bases to trimming and J lost 5 bases; unmatched junction nucleotides: 7. Original processing methods: Amplified reference gene primers provided the basis for estimating nucleated cell counts. Using immunoSEQ multiplex PCR, the repertoire was profiled, and TCRdb retains in-frame clones only, with some absent. V, J and clone size reflect that table, while D and trimming were determined from the DNA. The sample carries about 110,000 clones, approximately 80% recorded once. The chain recombines TRBV30 with TRBJ1-2; 9 bases agree with TRBD1. Sequenced material: peripheral blood. This TCR derives from a woman in her 70s with acute or convalescent COVID-19. CDR3 sequence: CAWSNRGREYGYTF. The CDR3 DNA follows: TGTGCCTGGAGCAACAGGGGGCGGGAGTATGGCTACACCTTC.